The TCR beta chain described here comes from a study of blood T cell repertoires in COVID-19. The assay was immunoSEQ multiplex PCR, and TCRdb's table has in-frame clones only and misses some. The table records about 150,000 clones, around 80% of them present only once. The germline V and J ends were trimmed by 4 bases and 2 bases, with 6 bases remaining between them. Germline lookup yields CDR1 KGHSH and CDR2 LQKENI. This CDR3 is 12 amino acids long. This TCR came from a human donor with acute or convalescent COVID-19. The donor label of this sample is uncertain. What was sequenced was peripheral blood. J is TRBJ2-7 and V is TRBV18, with D uncertain. As DNA, the CDR3 is TGTGCCAGCTCACTGGGCACCTACGAGCAGTACTTC. The encoded protein is CASSLGTYEQYF.